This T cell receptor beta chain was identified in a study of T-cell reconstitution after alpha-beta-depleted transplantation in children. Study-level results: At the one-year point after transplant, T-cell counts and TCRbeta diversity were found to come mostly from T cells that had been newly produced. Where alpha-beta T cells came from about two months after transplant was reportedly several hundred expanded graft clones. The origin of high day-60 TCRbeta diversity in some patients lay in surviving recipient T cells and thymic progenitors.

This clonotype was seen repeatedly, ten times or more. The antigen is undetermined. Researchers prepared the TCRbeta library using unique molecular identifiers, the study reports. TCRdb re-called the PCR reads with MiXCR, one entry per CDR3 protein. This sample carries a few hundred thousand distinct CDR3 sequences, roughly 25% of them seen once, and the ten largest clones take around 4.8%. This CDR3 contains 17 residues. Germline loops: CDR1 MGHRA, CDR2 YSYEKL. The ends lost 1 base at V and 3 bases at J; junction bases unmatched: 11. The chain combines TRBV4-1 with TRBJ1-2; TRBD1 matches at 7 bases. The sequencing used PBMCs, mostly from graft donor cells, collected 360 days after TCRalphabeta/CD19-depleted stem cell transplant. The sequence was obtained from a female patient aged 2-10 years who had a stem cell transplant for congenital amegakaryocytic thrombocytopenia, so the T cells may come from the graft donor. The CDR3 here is CASSQAMRGRVDYGYTF. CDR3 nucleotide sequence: TGCGCCAGCAGCCAAGCTATGAGGGGGCGCGTGGACTATGGCTACACCTTC.